The TCR beta chain under discussion was sequenced for a study of cytomegalovirus exposure and HLA in healthy donors. Study as a whole: In terms of ancestry, the Caucasian-associated cluster contained 75% to 85% of the 300 to 400 genotyped donors.

The CDR3 runs to 15 residues. CDR1 is SGHDN and CDR2 is FVKESK in the germline V gene. Findings of the study overall: About 87% or about 30% of the time was how often most TCR beta V segments were productive, according to an earlier analysis. TRBV6-2, TRBV6-3 and some other V segments were excluded as indistinguishable. It was in a later analysis that TCR association rates were seen to vary by HLA locus, highest for DRB1 and lowest for HLA-C.

A note on this clone: Its target is unknown. The junction and the germline gene differ at one end; a read error may be behind it.

60 Vbeta and 13 Jbeta primers were used in PCR. The assay was immunoSEQ multiplex PCR, and TCRdb's table has in-frame clones only and misses some. The sample gives about 200,000 clones, roughly 84% of which show up once; roughly 1.6% is in the top ten. The gene calls are TRBV14 and TRBJ2-5, with TRBD2 matching over 7 bases. The sequencing input was PBMCs. The receptor was isolated from a middle-aged man in good health and CMV-seronegative. The CDR3 loop reads CASSLTGLGQGTQYF. The DNA of the CDR3 is TGTGCCAGCAGCCTTACCGGACTAGGACAAGGGACCCAGTACTTC.